The TCR beta chain under discussion was sequenced for a study of blood T cell repertoires in COVID-19 (TCRdb year 2020). A note on the overall study: The collaborator samples originated in the United States, Italy and Spain and spanned the acute and convalescent phases of COVID-19. Subjects who had been exposed to COVID-19, were actively infected with it, or had recovered from it provided the deeply sampled blood TCRbeta repertoires that made up the dataset. Where HLA class I and class II types were available, the types were taken from metadata supplied by the sample provider, not from assay-based typing. The material from the prospective study consisted of cDNA or gDNA derived from T cells, B-cell-depleted T cells, or PBMCs. Samples came from the ongoing ImmuneRACE study (first 160 participants) plus 1,254 subjects from 6 global collaborators. The repertoires were made available in a free public database intended to serve as a resource for research on the immune response to SARS-CoV-2. Nearly every sample came with metadata listing a de-identified subject ID, COVID-19 status, age in years and sex. Study-level results and caveats: How much clinical and demographic metadata was included differed by source and by participant, and the metadata was provided uncurated.

Enrolling through a virtual design, the prospective study's participants ranged in age from about 18 to 100 years and lived across some 23 United States geographic areas. To assign participants to cohorts, the prospective study relied on clinical history that participants themselves reported in a screening survey and a study questionnaire. ImmuneRACE Cohort 3 recovered participants were defined by two consecutive negative NP/OP PCR tests, healthcare professional clearance, or symptom resolution. In the prospective study, whole blood, serum and a nasopharyngeal or oropharyngeal swab were collected from each participant by mobile phlebotomists. Prospective study participants could optionally give additional blood draws and questionnaires over a roughly two-month period. Before DNA extraction, prospective study blood samples were shipped either frozen or at room temperature. CDR1 and CDR2, per the germline V gene (reference sequence), are LNHDA and SQIVND. From the cysteine up to the phenylalanine, the CDR3 has a length of 15 residues. The read is trimmed to its CDR3 DNA, 45 bases read in frame from base 1.

TCRbeta CDR3 regions were amplified from genomic DNA using the immunoSEQ Assay, a bias-controlled multiplex PCR. As for how the authors treated the data: Nucleated cell counts per sample were estimated from amplification of reference gene primers within the assay. Sequence reads were collapsed and filtered to measure the absolute abundance of every unique TCRbeta CDR3 rearrangement. For each sample, productive Simpson clonality was calculated as the square root of Simpson's diversity index over productive rearrangements. TCRdb re-hosts the immuneACCESS table, in-frame sequences only. Its copies lack some clones; in the studies checked, an unresolved V gene accounts for under half of them, and the cause for the rest is not known. V and J calls and clone size are copied from that table; D and trimming were computed from the DNA. Within this sample are about 270,000 clones, with 75% to 90% of them counted one time only. The ten largest clones add up to under 3% of the sample.

On this clone itself: This clone's antigen is unknown. A read error may produce the germline difference seen at one junction end. In the same sample, other DNA sequences code for this CDR3.

The sequenced sample consisted of PBMCs or T cells enriched from blood (not recorded which). This TCR derives from a woman aged 18-30 years who had recovered from COVID-19. In this chain, TRBV19 is recombined with TRBJ1-5, with 7 junctional bases fitting TRBD1. The nucleotide sequence is given as TGTGCCAGTAGTAGAGGACAGGTCCTTAATCAGCCCCAACATTTT. Its translation reads: CASSRGQVLNQPQHF.